This entry concerns a single TCR beta chain. Its cognate antigen is unknown. TCR beta CDR3 regions were amplified from RNA. The TCR CDR3 was amplified in a first-round RT-PCR using the HTBI primer set. TCRdb processed the multiplex PCR reads anew with MiXCR; each CDR3 protein has one entry. The sample holds over 550,000 distinct CDR3 sequences; 16% are singletons and the top ten take 15% to 20%. This sample stems from a study of T cells in Graves' hyperthyroidism and ophthalmopathy. Patients aged 18 to 65 with hyperthyroidism were newly diagnosed, with duration under 2 months. Study-level findings and limits: Separation of ophthalmopathy from stable hyperthyroidism was achieved by a 13 V-J model.

V lost 5 bases and J 0 bases, leaving 16 bases between the germline ends. The germline gives CDR1 MDHEN, CDR2 SYDVKM. The CDR3 covers 17 residues. The sequencing sample was made of blood. J is TRBJ2-2 and V is TRBV28; D may be TRBD1 (6 bases). The receptor comes from a woman in her late teens or twenties with Graves' hyperthyroidism. This CDR3 is CASSPITDRTNTGELFF. CDR3 bases: TGTGCCAGCAGTCCAATAACCGACAGGACGAACACCGGGGAGCTGTTTTTT.